One and the same sample provided the 16 T cell receptor beta chains below, sequenced in a study of OX40 agonist ivuxolimab in advanced cancers. The protocol was immunoSEQ multiplex PCR, while the TCRdb copy is restricted to in-frame clones and leaves out a portion. The repertoire holds roughly 58,000 clones, around 81% seen once, with approximately 2.8% in the top ten. Material: CD4+ or CD8+ T cells sorted from blood, obtained in a trial of the OX40 agonist ivuxolimab. The receptors were sampled from an adult with an advanced solid tumor such as melanoma, head and neck, liver or kidney cancer.

The rearrangement links TRBV7-9 to TRBJ2-2, with TRBD1 as a possible D gene (5 bases). Germline assignment: CDR1 SEHNR and CDR2 FQNEAQ (reference sequence). This CDR3 has 14 residues. Trimming took off 1 base at V and 6 bases at J, with 9 bases between the two ends. Here the CDR3 reads CASSLEGVAGELFF. The CDR3 DNA reads as TGTGCCAGCAGCTTAGAAGGGGTTGCCGGGGAGCTGTTTTTT.

The chain is built from TRBV6-5 and TRBJ1-4; 9 positions agree with TRBD1. Germline loops: CDR1 MNHEY, CDR2 SVGAGI. With 5 bases clipped from V and 5 bases from J, the junction kept 6 bases outside the gene matches. The CDR3 spans 15 residues. The CDR3 DNA sequence: TGTGCCAGCAGTCCACAGGGGGCTCTCAATGAAAAACTGTTTTTT. Its translation: CASSPQGALNEKLFF.

The CDR3 DNA follows: TGTGCCAGCAGCAGGAGCTCTGGAAACACCATATATTTT. It is translated as CASSRSSGNTIYF. J is TRBJ1-3 and V is TRBV5-4; unclear D gene. Trimming removed 4 bases from V and 0 bases from J, with 5 bases in between. In germline, CDR1 is SGHNT, CDR2 YYREEE (reference sequence). The CDR3 extends over 13 amino acids.

This chain joins TRBV6-6 and TRBJ1-4, with D unresolved. V was clipped by 4 bases and J by 5 bases, with 8 bases between them. CDR3 length: 13 residues. Germline loops: CDR1 MNHNY, CDR2 SVGAGI (reference sequence). The CDR3 DNA is TGTGCCAGCAGTTCGACGGCAAATGAAAAACTGTTTTTT. It codes for CASSSTANEKLFF.

The rearrangement joins TRBV30 to TRBJ1-6, with D tentatively TRBD1 (6 bases). This CDR3 is built from 15 residues. Per germline, CDR1 GTSNPN and CDR2 SVGIG (reference sequence). V shed 0 bases and J shed 7 bases, with 13 bases lying between them. CDR3 in amino acids: CAWSVSGGGNSPLHF. The CDR3 region has the DNA TGTGCCTGGAGTGTATCCGGAGGGGGGAATTCACCCCTCCACTTT.

J is TRBJ2-7 and V is TRBV6-5, with a possible D match to TRBD2 (6 bases). From germline, CDR1 is MNHEY and CDR2 SVGAGI. This CDR3 is 16 amino acids long. Deletions cut 4 bases from V and 0 bases from J, with 16 bases between. The CDR3 nucleotides read TGTGCCAGCAGTTCGGGACGCGCGGGGAGCTCCTACGAGCAGTACTTC. Translating it yields CASSSGRAGSSYEQYF.

The rearrangement links TRBV9 to TRBJ2-3; possibly TRBD2 for D (6 bases). The CDR3 consists of 16 residues. Between the trimmed V and J ends, which lost 2 bases and 0 bases, there was a span of 13 bases. Germline V gene sequence: CDR1 SGDLS, CDR2 YYNGEE. CDR3 residues: CASSVRASVSTDTQYF. Here the CDR3 DNA reads TGTGCCAGCAGCGTGAGGGCTAGCGTCAGCACAGATACGCAGTATTTT.

The V and J genes are TRBV10-3 and TRBJ2-2, with D tentatively TRBD1 or TRBD2 (6 bases each). CDR3 length: 17 residues. Trimming removed 1 base from V and 0 bases from J, with 12 bases in between. Germline V gene data show CDR1 as ENHRY and CDR2 as SYGVKD. DNA of the CDR3: TGTGCCATCAGTGAGTGGTTAGGGGGGCCGAACACCGGGGAGCTGTTTTTT. Encoded protein: CAISEWLGGPNTGELFF.

V gene TRBV7-2 combines with J gene TRBJ2-2; TRBD1 matches 9 bases. This CDR3 has 17 residues. The V gene's germline CDR1 is SGHTA and CDR2 FQGNSA. The trim removed 1 base at V and 5 bases at J, leaving 8 bases unmatched. In nucleotides, the CDR3 is TGTGCCAGCAGCTTAGATTGGGACAGGGCAGGGACCGGGGAGCTGTTTTTT. Translated: CASSLDWDRAGTGELFF.

The rearrangement uses TRBV6-1 and TRBJ2-3, with 15 bases matching TRBD2. V trimming: 4 bases; J trimming: 5 bases; junction bases outside the gene matches: 10. The CDR3 is 18 amino acids. The germline gives CDR1 MNHNS, CDR2 SASEGT. The CDR3 DNA is TGTGCCAGCAGTGGAAAGAGGACTAGCGGGAGGGTTGGAGATACGCAGTATTTT. This translates into CASSGKRTSGRVGDTQYF.

The J gene is TRBJ2-7, the V gene TRBV20-1; D is possibly TRBD2 (6 bases). The CDR3 spans 11 residues. Trimming took 3 bases from V and 6 from J, leaving 9 bases between them. Per the germline V gene, CDR1 is DFQATT and CDR2 is SNEGSKA (reference sequence). The CDR3 coding sequence is TGCAGTGCTAGCGCGGGGATCGAGCAGTACTTC. Translation: CSASAGIEQYF.

J is TRBJ2-7 and V is TRBV27, with 7 positions matching TRBD1. V trimming: 4 bases; J trimming: 7 bases; junction bases outside the gene matches: 7. Germline V CDR1 and CDR2: MNHEY, SMNVEV (reference sequence). The CDR3 spans 13 residues. The CDR3 coding sequence is TGTGCCAGCAGTTCCGGACAGGCCATTGAGCAGTACTTC. Protein: CASSSGQAIEQYF.

The chain employs TRBV6-5 and TRBJ2-7; D not certain. Per the germline V gene, CDR1 is MNHEY and CDR2 is SVGAGI. Deletions cut 6 bases from V and 1 base from J, with 7 bases between. The CDR3 sequence is 12 residues long. CDR3 bases: TGTGCCAGCAGCGAACGATCCTACGAGCAGTACTTC. This sequence encodes CASSERSYEQYF.

The rearrangement uses TRBV18 and TRBJ2-5; 7 positions agree with TRBD1. This CDR3 spans 14 amino acids. Germline V gives CDR1 KGHSH, CDR2 LQKENI. Losses at the gene ends were 3 bases for V and 2 bases for J; bases not matched to a gene: 3. Here the CDR3 DNA reads TGTGCCAGCTCACCGACGGGACAGCAAGAGACCCAGTACTTC. Its protein is CASSPTGQQETQYF.

The J gene is TRBJ1-4, the V gene TRBV30, with D unclear. V was cut by 0 bases and J by 8 bases, with 4 bases left in between. CDR1 is GTSNPN, CDR2 SVGIG, per germline (reference sequence). CDR3 length equals 11 residues. The CDR3 reads CAWSVGEKLFF. The CDR3 nucleotides read TGTGCCTGGAGTGTTGGGGAAAAACTGTTTTTT.

This clone came up a few times. This sequence joins TRBV11-1 and TRBJ1-3, with no clear D. The V end was cut by 5 bases, the J end by 3 bases, with 8 bases between. The germline CDR1 and CDR2 sequences are SGHAT and FQDESV (reference sequence). The CDR3 length is 13 residues. This CDR3 reads CASSPGGGNTIYF. CDR3 coding DNA: TGTGCCAGCAGCCCAGGCGGTGGAAACACCATATATTTT.